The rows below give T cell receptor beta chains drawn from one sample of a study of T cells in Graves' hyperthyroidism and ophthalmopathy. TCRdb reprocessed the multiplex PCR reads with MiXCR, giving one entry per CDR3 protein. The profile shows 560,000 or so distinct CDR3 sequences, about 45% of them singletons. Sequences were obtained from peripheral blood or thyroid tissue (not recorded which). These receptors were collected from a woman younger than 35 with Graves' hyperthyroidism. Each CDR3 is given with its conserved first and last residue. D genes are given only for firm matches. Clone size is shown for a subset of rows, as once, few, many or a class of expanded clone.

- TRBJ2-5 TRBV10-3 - TGTGCCATCAGGGCCTTGGAGAACCAAGAGACCCAGTACTTC CAIRALENQETQYF
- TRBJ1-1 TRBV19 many TGTGCCAGTAGTGCGGCCAGGGCCACTGAAGCTTTCTTT CASSAARATEAFF
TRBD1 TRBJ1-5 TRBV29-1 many TGCAGCGTTGAAGATACAGGGGGGAGCAATCAGCCCCAGCATTTT CSVEDTGGSNQPQHF
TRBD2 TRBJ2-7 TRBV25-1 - TGTGCCTCGAGCGGGAGGGACCACGAGCAGTACTTC CASSGRDHEQYF
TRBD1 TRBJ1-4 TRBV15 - TGTGCCACCAGCAGAGAAAAAACAGGGGGAAGTTTTTTT CATSREKTGGSFF
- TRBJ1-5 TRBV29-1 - TGCAGCGTTGTGGGGGAGGGGGAGACCCAGCATTTT CSVVGEGETQHF
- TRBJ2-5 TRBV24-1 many TGTGCCACCAGTGATATCATGTACCAAGAGACCCAGTACTTC CATSDIMYQETQYF
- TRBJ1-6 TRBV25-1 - TGTGCCAGCAGCGTAGCTGGACGGAGCTCCTATAATTCACCCCTCCACTTT CASSVAGRSSYNSPLHF
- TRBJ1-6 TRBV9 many TGTGCCAGCAGCGTAGCTATTCAAGATTCACCCCTCCACTTT CASSVAIQDSPLHF
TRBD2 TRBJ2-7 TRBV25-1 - TGTGCCAGCTTAGTGACTAGCCCCTCTCCTAACGAGCAGTACTTC CASLVTSPSPNEQYF
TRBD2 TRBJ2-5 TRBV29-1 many TGCAGCGCACGTGCGGGCGGACTAGCGGCTGCTCGAGAGACCCAGTACTTC CSARAGGLAAARETQYF
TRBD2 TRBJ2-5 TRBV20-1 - TGCAGTGCTAGAGAGGGAGGGCCCGGTATGGAGACCCAGTACTTC CSAREGGPGMETQYF
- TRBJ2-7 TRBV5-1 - TGCGCCAGCAGCTTGGGCCAGGGGATCCCCTACGAGCAGTACTTC CASSLGQGIPYEQYF